The subject of this entry is one TCR beta chain. The antigen is unknown. Positively selected for CCR7, the CD45RO-negative cells used as naive CD8 cells excluded terminally differentiated effector memory CD45RA+ cells. The sample originates from a study of shared clonotypes between healthy human individuals. V was clipped by 3 bases and J by 4 bases; unmatched bases: 7. Germline V gene sequence: CDR1 SGHVS, CDR2 FNYEAQ. The CDR3 extends over 16 amino acids. Some clones are missing from TCRdb's copy, which holds only in-frame ones; the method was immunoSEQ multiplex PCR. The table has millions of clones, about 95% seen once; the top ten hold roughly 1%. Findings and limits, study-wide: Collection of samples was limited to blood; tissue repertoires likely differ.

The chain employs TRBV7-6 and TRBJ2-5; 11 bases map to TRBD2. This TCR derives from a man aged 18 to 29 in good health. Sequencing input: naive CD8+ T cells sorted from blood. This CDR3 reads CASSFGTSGARETQYF. The CDR3 DNA reads as TGTGCCAGCAGCTTTGGGACTAGCGGAGCCCGAGAGACCCAGTACTTC.